These 32 T cell receptor beta chains came from one sample sequenced in a study of human T cells and chemical hapten exposure. Time point noted: healthy volunteer bleed at 2 weeks. Someone pulled total RNA out of unfractionated whole blood. MiXCR, applied by TCRdb to the RACE reads, yields one record per CDR3 protein. The table has 85,000 to 95,000 distinct CDR3 sequences, about 10% seen once. The sequenced sample was whole blood. These receptor sequences come from a female donor in good health. Some clones in this sample may be carry-over from other donors' samples.

The genes are TRBV20-1 and TRBJ2-5, with D hard to call. Germline-derived CDR1 and CDR2 are DFQATT and SNEGSKA (reference sequence). The CDR3 sequence is 12 residues long. Trimming removed 6 bases at V and 3 bases at J, with 11 bases between. CDR3 sequence: CSAPGRKETQYF. DNA for the CDR3: TGCAGTGCGCCGGGCAGGAAAGAGACCCAGTACTTC.

The chain links TRBV20-1 to TRBJ1-2; 10 bases agree with TRBD1. The CDR3 loop spans 16 amino acids. CDR1 is DFQATT and CDR2 is SNEGSKA in the germline V gene (reference sequence). With 5 bases clipped from V and 4 bases from J, the junction kept 13 bases outside the gene matches. In DNA form, the CDR3 reads TGCAGTGCTTACCGGGACAGGGGAAGATTTGGCTATGGCTACACCTTC. This gives the protein CSAYRDRGRFGYGYTF.

The table lists this clonotype with a few counts. The CDR3 loop is CASSLDGGNQPQHF. CDR3 bases: TGTGCCAGCAGCTTGGATGGCGGCAATCAGCCCCAGCATTTT. The V and J genes are TRBV5-4 and TRBJ1-5; no firm D call. The CDR3 runs 14 residues. V dropped 0 bases and J dropped 2 bases, with 6 bases sitting between them. The germline CDR1 and CDR2 sequences are SGHNT and YYREEE (reference sequence).

This clonotype has a handful of counts. This sequence joins TRBV29-1 and TRBJ1-1; TRBD1 aligns across 11 bases. CDR3 size: 13 residues. CDR1 is SQVTM, CDR2 ANQGSEA, per germline. Trimming cost V 5 bases and J 4 bases; bases outside gene matches: 3. CDR3 nucleotides: TGCAGCGTTCTTGGACAGGGGGCCACTGAAGCTTTCTTT. Protein product: CSVLGQGATEAFF.

This clonotype was picked up a small number of times. The J gene is TRBJ1-6, the V gene TRBV20-1; 10 nucleotides line up with TRBD1. The CDR3 contains 15 residues. V shed 3 bases and J 6 bases; nucleotides not matched to a gene: 5. Germline V gene sequence: CDR1 DFQATT, CDR2 SNEGSKA (reference sequence). The CDR3 nucleotides are TGCAGTGCTAGGGGACAGGGGATCAGTAATTCACCCCTCCACTTT. It specifies CSARGQGISNSPLHF.

This clonotype has at least ten counts. This chain links TRBV2 with TRBJ1-1; TRBD1 is a possible D gene (5 bases). Trimming pared 2 bases from V and 3 bases from J, leaving 13 bases between. There are 15 residues in the CDR3. Germline V gene lookup returns CDR1 SNHLY and CDR2 FYNNEI. The CDR3 nucleotides read TGTGCCAGCAGTGAAATGTGGGGGTGGTACACTGAAGCTTTCTTT. Translation gives CASSEMWGWYTEAFF.

Turning to this clonotype: The junction shows a germline mismatch at one end, possibly a read error. This chain connects TRBV27 to TRBJ2-7; TRBD1 agrees at 9 bases. CDR3 size: 12 residues. Germline CDR1 is MNHEY and CDR2 is SMNVEV (reference sequence). The CDR3 DNA sequence: TGTGCCAGCAGTCCCCAGGACAGGGGCCTCCACTTC. The encoded protein is CASSPQDRGLHF.

The sample holds a few counts of this clonotype. The chain carries TRBV5-1 and TRBJ2-1; 14 bases match TRBD2. J gave up 6 bases and V 2 bases, and 4 bases lay outside the gene matches. This CDR3 is built from 16 residues. CDR1 and CDR2 from the germline V gene are SGHRS and YFSETQ. CDR3 DNA sequence: TGCGCCAGCAGCTTTTCCGGGACTAGCGGGAGCAATGAGCAGTTCTTC. The encoded protein is CASSFSGTSGSNEQFF.

Many counts were recorded for this clonotype. The CDR3 sequence is CASSSGAPETQYF. The CDR3 DNA reads as TGTGCCAGCAGTTCAGGGGCCCCGGAGACCCAGTACTTC. The chain combines TRBV28 with TRBJ2-5; a weak D match, TRBD1 (6 bases). Germline lookup yields CDR1 MDHEN and CDR2 SYDVKM. The CDR3 totals 13 residues. The ends were cut back, 4 bases at V and 5 bases at J, with 11 bases in the middle. Combining the CDR3 with reference TRBV28 and TRBJ2-5 gives the whole variable domain DVKVTQSSRYLVKRTGEKVFLECVQDMDHENMFWYRQDPGLGLRLIYFSYDVKMKEKGDIPEGYSVSREKKERFSLILESASTNQTSMYLCASSSGAPETQYFGPGTRLLVL.

This clonotype was seen only a few times. The chain uses TRBV12-3 or TRBV12-4 and TRBJ1-2, with 9 positions matching TRBD1. The CDR3 is 13 amino acids. Trimming at V came to 5 bases and at J to 6 bases, leaving 4 bases not matched to a gene. CDR3 region: CASSVGQGDGYTF. In DNA form, the CDR3 reads TGTGCCAGCAGTGTGGGACAGGGAGATGGCTACACCTTC.

This clonotype was seen more than once but under ten times. The V and J genes are TRBV6-5 and TRBJ1-4; 8 bases agree with TRBD1. The germline V gene encodes CDR1 MNHEY and CDR2 SVGAGI. The J segment lost 6 bases and the V segment lost 9 bases, leaving 3 bases of the junction unmatched. The CDR3 extends over 12 amino acids. Here the CDR3 DNA reads TGTGCCAGGCGGACAGGGCATGAAAAACTGTTTTTT. The encoded protein is CARRTGHEKLFF.

The chain combines TRBV7-2 with TRBJ2-7; D might be TRBD1 (6 bases). V was pared by 5 bases and J by 7 bases, with 24 bases between. The CDR3 is made up of 16 amino acids. Per the germline V gene, CDR1 is SGHTA and CDR2 is FQGNSA. In nucleotides, the CDR3 is TGTGCCAGCAGCCCAAGTTTGGGGGCCTCGCCGGGGGAGCAGTACTTC. As protein: CASSPSLGASPGEQYF.

The V gene is TRBV6-2 or TRBV6-3, the J gene TRBJ2-5; D is undetermined. In germline, CDR1 is MNHEY, CDR2 SVGEGT. V dropped 8 bases and J dropped 5 bases, with 6 bases sitting between them. This CDR3 contains 10 residues. The CDR3: CASDPETQYF. CDR3 in DNA: TGTGCCAGCGATCCGGAGACCCAGTACTTC.

This clonotype was counted at least ten times. V gene TRBV7-2 combines with J gene TRBJ1-2; 8 bases agree with TRBD1. The CDR3 spans 15 residues. Germline values: CDR1 SGHTA, CDR2 FQGNSA. The trim removed 1 base at V and 3 bases at J, leaving 4 bases unmatched. The CDR3 nucleotides read TGTGCCAGCAGCTTAGGGCCAGGGGGCGACTATGGCTACACCTTC. It encodes CASSLGPGGDYGYTF.

This clonotype was counted a few times. The chain links TRBV11-2 to TRBJ2-1, with D perhaps matching TRBD1 (6 bases). Germline V CDR1 and CDR2: SGHAT, FQNNGV. V was trimmed by 5 bases and J by 7 bases, leaving 9 bases between them. The CDR3 sequence is 12 residues long. The CDR3 nucleotides are TGTGCCAGCAGCCACAGGGAAAATGAGCAGTTCTTC. Translating gives CASSHRENEQFF.

DNA of the CDR3: TGTGCCAGCAGCTTGACTAGCGGGGGCTACAATGAGCAGTTCTTC. Protein: CASSLTSGGYNEQFF. V usage is TRBV11-2 and J usage is TRBJ2-1; 12 bases line up with TRBD2. Germline loops: CDR1 SGHAT, CDR2 FQNNGV. Trimming took 3 bases from V and 3 from J; bases not matched to a gene: 0. CDR3 length: 15 residues.

This clonotype turned up a few times. J is TRBJ2-2 and V is TRBV9; D is undetermined. This CDR3 has 16 residues. Trimming took 0 bases from V and 6 from J, leaving 15 bases between them. The germline CDR1 and CDR2 sequences are SGDLS and YYNGEE. Written as DNA, the CDR3 is TGTGCCAGCAGCGTAGGGAGTCAGGTGGAAGCCGGGGAGCTGTTTTTT. Amino acid sequence: CASSVGSQVEAGELFF.

CDR3 DNA: TGTGCCATCAGTGACACACTAGCGGGAAACTACGAGCAGTACTTC. Translating it yields CAISDTLAGNYEQYF. The chain employs TRBV10-3 and TRBJ2-7, with TRBD2 matching over 10 bases. Per the germline V gene, CDR1 is ENHRY and CDR2 is SYGVKD. V was clipped by 3 bases and J by 3 bases; unmatched bases: 5. This CDR3 contains 15 residues.

V is TRBV7-9 and J is TRBJ1-6; D gene unclear. V dropped 3 bases and J dropped 14 bases, with 14 bases sitting between them. Germline-derived CDR1 and CDR2 are SEHNR and FQNEAQ (reference sequence). CDR3 length: 13 amino acids. The CDR3 DNA reads as TGTGCCAGCAGCTTCGGCACAGCGCGGGCCCTCCACTTT. Translation gives CASSFGTARALHF.

This clonotype was counted many times. This chain uses TRBV7-9 with TRBJ2-1, with 11 bases identical to TRBD2. The germline gives CDR1 SEHNR, CDR2 FQNEAQ (reference sequence). Trimming took 6 bases from V and 8 from J; bases not matched to a gene: 21. CDR3 length: 19 residues. The DNA for the CDR3 is TGTGCCAGCAGTATTCCGGGACTAGCGGACCCCCTGACGGTCGATGAGCAGTTCTTC. Residues: CASSIPGLADPLTVDEQFF.

This chain connects TRBV11-2 to TRBJ2-1, with D perhaps being TRBD1 or TRBD2 (5 bases each). The CDR3 is made up of 13 amino acids. V was pared by 8 bases and J by 3 bases, with 11 bases between. In germline, CDR1 is SGHAT, CDR2 FQNNGV. The CDR3 nucleotides are TGTGCCAGCTCCGGGGACGTCTACAATGAGCAGTTCTTC. This translates into CASSGDVYNEQFF.

The rearrangement uses TRBV30 and TRBJ1-1; no reliable D call. The germline gives CDR1 GTSNPN, CDR2 SVGIG (reference sequence). The CDR3 totals 13 residues. With 0 bases removed from V and 4 bases from J, the gap between germline ends came to 9 bases. The CDR3 is CAWSVQGPTEAFF. For the CDR3, the DNA is TGTGCCTGGAGTGTACAAGGGCCCACTGAAGCTTTCTTT.

The V and J genes are TRBV7-2 and TRBJ2-7, with TRBD1 identical over 9 bases. J lost 12 bases, V lost 4 bases, and 22 bases had no gene match. This CDR3 is 17 amino acids long. Germline V gene sequence: CDR1 SGHTA, CDR2 FQGNSA. In DNA form, the CDR3 reads TGTGCCAGCAGCTCAAAAGTCGGTGGGACAGGGCTGGAGACGGGGTACTTC. It encodes CASSSKVGGTGLETGYF. The full variable domain, in which reference TRBV7-2 and TRBJ2-7 provide the parts outside the CDR3, is GAGVSQSPSNKVTEKGKDVELRCDPISGHTALYWYRQSLGQGLEFLIYFQGNSAPDKSGLPSDRFSAERTGGSVSTLTIQRTQQEDSAVYLCASSSKVGGTGLETGYFGPGTRLTVT.

This clonotype was seen repeatedly, ten times or more. The rearrangement links TRBV6-6 to TRBJ2-7, with a possible D match to TRBD2 (6 bases). CDR1 is MNHNY, CDR2 SVGAGI, per germline (reference sequence). Trimming removed 8 bases from V and 0 bases from J, with 11 bases in between. CDR3 length equals 13 residues. CDR3 nucleotide sequence: TGTGCCAGCTCGGAGGGGAGCTCCTACGAGCAGTACTTC. Amino acid sequence: CASSEGSSYEQYF.

This clonotype appeared many times. The chain combines TRBV25-1 with TRBJ2-5, with D perhaps given as TRBD1 or TRBD2 (5 bases each). Per the germline V gene, CDR1 is MGHDK and CDR2 is SYGVNS. The CDR3 totals 14 residues. The ends were cut back, 1 base at V and 2 bases at J, with 8 bases in the middle. CDR3 sequence: CASSELWGQETQYF. For the CDR3, the DNA is TGTGCCAGCAGTGAATTATGGGGGCAAGAGACCCAGTACTTC.

This clonotype has more than one count but fewer than ten. The chain uses TRBV20-1 and TRBJ2-7; D is unclear. The CDR3 runs 11 residues. Germline loops: CDR1 DFQATT, CDR2 SNEGSKA (reference sequence). Trimming left V 6 bases short and J 5 bases short, with 11 bases between. In DNA, the CDR3 is TGCAGTGCCGGCGGCGTCCACGAGCAGTACTTC. This codes for CSAGGVHEQYF.

This clonotype was counted ten times or more. This rearrangement joins TRBV5-1 to TRBJ1-1, with D tentatively TRBD1 (6 bases). This CDR3 region has 15 residues. With 4 bases removed from V and 0 bases from J, the gap between germline ends came to 13 bases. Germline CDR1 SGHRS, CDR2 YFSETQ. The CDR3 region is CASSVDQGMNTEAFF. Here the CDR3 DNA reads TGCGCCAGCAGCGTCGACCAGGGGATGAACACTGAAGCTTTCTTT.

This clonotype was recorded a few times. This chain joins TRBV11-2 and TRBJ2-7; maybe TRBD1 (5 bases). Trimming removed 6 bases at V and 10 bases at J, with 16 bases between. From germline, CDR1 is SGHAT and CDR2 FQNNGV. The CDR3 runs 12 residues. CDR3 nucleotides: TGTGCCAGCAGTCAAATTGCAGGGTTTCAGTACTTC. Protein product: CASSQIAGFQYF. Drawing the rest from reference TRBV11-2 and TRBJ2-7, the complete variable domain is EAGVAQSPRYKIIEKRQSVAFWCNPISGHATLYWYQQILGQGPKLLIQFQNNGVVDDSQLPKDRFSAERLKGVDSTLKIQPAKLEDSAVYLCASSQIAGFQYFGPGTRLTVT.

In its sample, this clonotype was seen a few times. This chain connects TRBV10-3 to TRBJ1-2, with TRBD1 as a possible D gene (6 bases). Looked up from germline, CDR1 is ENHRY and CDR2 is SYGVKD. V lost 2 bases, J lost 0 bases, and 13 bases lay in between. The CDR3 totals 16 residues. Here the CDR3 DNA reads TGTGCCATCAGTGAGAGGTGGACAGACTCTAACTATGGCTACACCTTC. Protein product: CAISERWTDSNYGYTF.

This clonotype has at least ten counts. V usage is TRBV5-1 and J usage is TRBJ1-1, with 8 bases lining up with TRBD1. There are 13 residues in the CDR3. The ends lost 4 bases at V and 5 bases at J; junction bases unmatched: 4. CDR1 is SGHRS and CDR2 is YFSETQ in the germline V gene. The CDR3 coding sequence is TGCGCCAGCAGCCTACAGGGGGTTACTGAAGCTTTCTTT. It specifies CASSLQGVTEAFF.

Ten or more counts support this clonotype. The chain carries TRBV7-9 and TRBJ2-1, with TRBD2 identical over 9 bases. Trimming cost V 4 bases and J 15 bases; bases outside gene matches: 4. The V gene's germline CDR1 is SEHNR and CDR2 FQNEAQ (reference sequence). The CDR3 is 11 amino acids. CDR3 loop: CASSSSGNGFF. In DNA form, the CDR3 reads TGTGCCAGCAGCTCTAGCGGGAATGGGTTCTTC.

This clonotype was seen a handful of times. V gene TRBV11-2 combines with J gene TRBJ1-1, with D hard to call. Trimming shortened V by 6 bases and J by 0 bases, and 11 bases separated the two germline ends. Looked up from germline, CDR1 is SGHAT and CDR2 is FQNNGV. The CDR3 contains 14 residues. DNA of the CDR3: TGTGCCAGCAGTAAGATATCCATGAACACTGAAGCTTTCTTT. Its translation is CASSKISMNTEAFF.